These 27 T cell receptor beta chains were all obtained from the same sample, sequenced in a study of OX40 agonist ivuxolimab in advanced cancers. Generated by immunoSEQ multiplex PCR, the TCRdb table keeps only in-frame clones and is missing some. This table holds around 83,000 clones, 90% to 95% found once. The source was CD4+ or CD8+ T cells sorted from blood, collected in a trial of the OX40 agonist ivuxolimab. The source of these receptors is an adult with an advanced solid tumor such as melanoma, head and neck, liver or kidney cancer.

This chain joins TRBV5-1 and TRBJ2-5, with D perhaps matching TRBD1 (6 bases). Germline CDR1 is SGHRS and CDR2 is YFSETQ. This CDR3 has 13 amino acids. The V gene lost 2 bases and the J gene lost 5 bases, with 10 bases spanning the gap. In DNA, the CDR3 is TGCGCCAGCAGCTTTGGGCAGGGGGAGACCCAGTACTTC. The encoded protein is CASSFGQGETQYF. The full variable domain, completed using reference TRBV5-1 and TRBJ2-5, is KAGVTQTPRYLIKTRGQQVTLSCSPISGHRSVSWYQQTPGQGLQFLFEYFSETQRNKGNFPGRFSGRQFSNSRSEMNVSTLELGDSALYLCASSFGQGETQYFGPGTRLLVL.

The chain combines TRBV6-6 with TRBJ2-7, with D unresolved. The CDR3 extends over 12 amino acids. Germline CDR1 MNHNY, CDR2 SVGAGI (reference sequence). Trimming cost V 6 bases and J 1 base, with 7 bases left between them. The CDR3 nucleotides are TGTGCCAGCAGACCAAGTTCCTACGAGCAGTACTTC. This sequence encodes CASRPSSYEQYF.

This clone was found once. The chain recombines TRBV5-1 with TRBJ1-1, with D maybe TRBD1 (5 bases). CDR3 length equals 16 residues. Trimming left V 2 bases short and J 0 bases short, with 14 bases between. CDR1 and CDR2 from the germline V gene are SGHRS and YFSETQ. The chain's CDR3 is CASSFGGGYMNTEAFF. CDR3 bases: TGCGCCAGCAGCTTTGGCGGGGGATACATGAACACTGAAGCTTTCTTT.

The rearrangement uses TRBV30 and TRBJ2-7; TRBD2 might be the D (5 bases). Germline values: CDR1 GTSNPN, CDR2 SVGIG (reference sequence). There are 13 residues in the CDR3. Trimming took off 4 bases at V and 6 bases at J, with 16 bases between the two ends. The CDR3: CAWKRGPSLEQYF. For the CDR3, the DNA is TGTGCCTGGAAGAGAGGGCCATCCCTCGAGCAGTACTTC.

The chain carries TRBV6-1 and TRBJ2-7, with 8 bases lining up with TRBD2. Germline CDR1 is MNHNS and CDR2 is SASEGT. Trimming at V came to 6 bases and at J to 2 bases, leaving 9 bases not matched to a gene. The CDR3 contains 15 residues. CDR3 protein: CASSFLAGQTYEQYF. DNA for the CDR3: TGTGCCAGCAGCTTCCTAGCGGGCCAAACCTACGAGCAGTACTTC.

The rearrangement links TRBV10-3 to TRBJ1-2; D is perhaps TRBD1 (5 bases). This CDR3 is 14 amino acids long. V dropped 0 bases and J dropped 4 bases, with 9 bases sitting between them. Germline V gene data show CDR1 as ENHRY and CDR2 as SYGVKD. CDR3 region: CAISESGEGYGYTF. The CDR3 DNA reads as TGTGCCATCAGTGAGTCAGGGGAAGGCTATGGCTACACCTTC.

Only one count was recorded for this clone. CDR3 region: CASSSDRGYEQYF. CDR3 bases: TGTGCCAGCAGCTCTGACAGGGGGTACGAGCAGTACTTC. This sequence joins TRBV7-2 and TRBJ2-7, with 9 bases lining up with TRBD1. The length of the CDR3 is 13 residues. CDR1 is SGHTA and CDR2 is FQGNSA in the germline V gene. V gave up 4 bases and J gave up 4 bases; unmatched junction bases: 2.

This clone was seen once. This rearrangement joins TRBV6-1 to TRBJ1-4, with D perhaps TRBD1 (5 bases). The ends were cut back, 6 bases at V and 3 bases at J, with 14 bases in the middle. The CDR3 loop spans 15 amino acids. Germline V gene lookup returns CDR1 MNHNS and CDR2 SASEGT. The CDR3: CASSFLGRANEKLFF. CDR3 nucleotides: TGTGCCAGCAGCTTCCTGGGGCGGGCTAATGAAAAACTGTTTTTT.

The chain is built from TRBV6-5 and TRBJ2-2; no clear D gene. The V and J ends lost 7 bases and 0 bases respectively, with 9 bases between them. The CDR3 has 14 residues. Germline V gives CDR1 MNHEY, CDR2 SVGAGI. Written as DNA, the CDR3 is TGTGCCAGCACAAGAACGGCGAACACCGGGGAGCTGTTTTTT. This codes for CASTRTANTGELFF.

The V call is TRBV5-3, the J call TRBJ1-5; D gene unclear. TRBV5-3 is noted as an ORF with a role that remains uncertain. Deletions cut 0 bases from V and 3 bases from J, with 10 bases between. The CDR3 covers 15 residues. The CDR3 nucleotides read TGTGCCAGAAGCTTGGTCTCGGCCTACAATCAGCCCCAGCATTTT. It is translated as CARSLVSAYNQPQHF.

The V call is TRBV28, the J call TRBJ1-3; the D gene is possibly TRBD1 (6 bases). This CDR3 is 14 amino acids long. The germline gives CDR1 MDHEN, CDR2 SYDVKM. Trimming took 7 bases from V and 3 from J, leaving 13 bases between them. In DNA form, the CDR3 reads TGTGCCAGCAATCCACAGGGACTTGGAAACACCATATATTTT. It yields the protein CASNPQGLGNTIYF.

The J gene is TRBJ2-7, the V gene TRBV6-6; 12 bases match TRBD1. V shed 0 bases and J 6 bases; nucleotides not matched to a gene: 6. Looked up from germline, CDR1 is MNHNY and CDR2 is SVGAGI (reference sequence). The CDR3 runs to 16 residues. For the CDR3, the DNA is TGTGCCAGCAGTTACTCGATAGGGACAGGGGGCCCCGAGCAGTACTTC. Amino acids: CASSYSIGTGGPEQYF.

This clone was detected only once. The gene calls are TRBV7-9 and TRBJ2-2; TRBD2 might be the D (5 bases). Deletions cut 3 bases from V and 5 bases from J, with 7 bases between. The CDR3 is 13 residues long. In germline, CDR1 is SEHNR, CDR2 FQNEAQ (reference sequence). The CDR3 loop reads CASSFWETGELFF. CDR3 DNA: TGTGCCAGCAGCTTCTGGGAGACCGGGGAGCTGTTTTTT. The full variable domain, in which reference TRBV7-9 and TRBJ2-2 provide the parts outside the CDR3, is DTGVSQNPRHKITKRGQNVTFRCDPISEHNRLYWYRQTLGQGPEFLTYFQNEAQLEKSRLLSDRFSAERPKGSFSTLEIQRTEQGDSAMYLCASSFWETGELFFGEGSRLTVL.

The chain carries TRBV30 and TRBJ2-7; TRBD2 agrees at 8 bases. The CDR3 loop spans 13 amino acids. After removal of 6 bases from V and 3 bases from J, the junction contained 7 bases not matched to a gene. Germline CDR1 GTSNPN, CDR2 SVGIG (reference sequence). The CDR3 coding sequence is TGTGCCTGTAGCGGGATAAGAGGCTACGAGCAGTACTTC. Its protein is CACSGIRGYEQYF.

This chain links TRBV20-1 with TRBJ1-2, with D unclear. V lost 6 bases and J lost 8, with 13 bases in between. From germline, CDR1 is DFQATT and CDR2 SNEGSKA (reference sequence). This CDR3 has 11 amino acids. The CDR3 bases are TGCAGTGCCACACGGGGAGAGGGCTACACCTTC. The encoded protein is CSATRGEGYTF.

The rearrangement uses TRBV7-9 and TRBJ2-2; a possible D gene is TRBD1 (6 bases). The CDR3 has 16 amino acids. The V end lost 5 bases, the J end lost 2 bases, and 15 bases lay between the germline ends. CDR1 SEHNR and CDR2 FQNEAQ come from the germline V gene (reference sequence). For the CDR3, the DNA is TGTGCCAGCAGCCCAAGGACAGCGCCTAACACCGGGGAGCTGTTTTTT. Encoded protein: CASSPRTAPNTGELFF.

CDR3 bases: TGTGCCAGTAGTAGGCGGAGGGGGGTCGAGCAGTACTTC. Protein: CASSRRRGVEQYF. This chain links TRBV19 with TRBJ2-7, with D perhaps being TRBD1 or TRBD2 (6 bases each). Between the trimmed V and J ends, which lost 4 bases and 6 bases, there was a span of 13 bases. This CDR3 contains 13 residues. Germline V lookup: CDR1 LNHDA, CDR2 SQIVND (reference sequence).

This chain uses TRBV28 with TRBJ1-5; tentatively, D is TRBD1 (6 bases). CDR1 and CDR2 (germline): MDHEN, SYDVKM. Trimming pared 0 bases from V and 7 bases from J, leaving 13 bases between. The CDR3 spans 15 residues. CDR3 nucleotides: TGTGCCAGCAGTTTATGGGGGGGGGCGGGCCAGCCCCAGCATTTT. It is translated as CASSLWGGAGQPQHF.

The chain joins TRBV9 to TRBJ2-2; 9 positions match TRBD1. Germline V gene sequence: CDR1 SGDLS, CDR2 YYNGEE. V lost 2 bases and J lost 3; bases outside the gene matches: 2. The CDR3 consists of 15 residues. The CDR3 DNA reads as TGTGCCAGCAGCGTTGGACAGGGGTACACCGGGGAGCTGTTTTTT. Translating gives CASSVGQGYTGELFF.

This clone was detected once. CDR3 protein: CASSFGTSGPTQYF. The CDR3 coding sequence is TGTGCCAGCAGCTTTGGGACTAGCGGACCGACCCAGTACTTC. The chain links TRBV11-2 to TRBJ2-5; 11 bases align to TRBD2. The V and J ends lost 3 bases and 7 bases, in that order; junction bases with no gene match: 4. This CDR3 is 14 amino acids long. Germline loops: CDR1 SGHAT, CDR2 FQNNGV.

About this clone itself: The identical CDR3 is also encoded by other nucleotide sequences in the sample. The rearrangement uses TRBV7-2 and TRBJ2-7; the D is unclear. CDR3 length: 13 amino acids. With 1 base removed from V and 4 bases from J, the gap between germline ends came to 8 bases. Germline V gene data show CDR1 as SGHTA and CDR2 as FQGNSA. The CDR3 loop is CASSLGRGYEQYF. The CDR3 nucleotides read TGTGCCAGCAGCTTAGGGCGTGGATACGAGCAGTACTTC.

The chain carries TRBV19 and TRBJ1-5; weak D call: TRBD1 (6 bases). CDR1 and CDR2 from the germline V gene are LNHDA and SQIVND (reference sequence). The CDR3 loop spans 17 amino acids. Trimming stripped 6 bases from V and 0 bases from J, with 18 bases between. The CDR3 nucleotides are TGTGCCAGTAGCCGAGAGGGGGGGGTCTATAGCAATCAGCCCCAGCATTTT. It codes for CASSREGGVYSNQPQHF.

This chain links TRBV10-3 with TRBJ1-3; D may be TRBD1 (6 bases). V was shortened by 0 bases and J by 2 bases, with 8 bases between the two germline ends. The CDR3 sequence is 15 residues long. Germline lookup yields CDR1 ENHRY and CDR2 SYGVKD. CDR3 nucleotides: TGTGCCATCAGTGAGTCAGAGGGGGCTGGAAACACCATATATTTT. Residues: CAISESEGAGNTIYF.

The chain carries TRBV5-5 and TRBJ2-2; possibly TRBD1 for D (5 bases). V lost 2 bases, J lost 6 bases, and 14 bases lay in between. The germline V gene has CDR1 SGHKS and CDR2 YYEKEE (reference sequence). This CDR3 is built from 15 residues. For the CDR3, the DNA is TGTGCCAGCAGCTTCTGGGGCCCTAGGGCCGGGGAGCTGTTTTTT. This encodes CASSFWGPRAGELFF.

This clone was observed a few times. V gene TRBV5-1 combines with J gene TRBJ1-2; possible D gene TRBD1, 5 bases. The V end was cut by 4 bases, the J end by 0 bases, with 16 bases between. This CDR3 has 16 residues. The germline gives CDR1 SGHRS, CDR2 YFSETQ. The CDR3 region has the DNA TGCGCCAGCAGCCCGGGCGATGGGACCCCTAACTATGGCTACACCTTC. Its protein product is CASSPGDGTPNYGYTF.

There are a few counts of this clone. The chain joins TRBV18 to TRBJ2-7; 10 nucleotides agree with TRBD2. CDR1 KGHSH and CDR2 LQKENI come from the germline V gene. V lost 3 bases and J lost 2; bases outside the gene matches: 4. The CDR3 spans 15 residues. The CDR3, as DNA: TGTGCCAGCTCACCGTCGACTAGCGGGCCCTACGAGCAGTACTTC. Protein: CASSPSTSGPYEQYF.

The chain employs TRBV4-1 and TRBJ1-5; D might be TRBD1 (5 bases). Germline V gene sequence: CDR1 MGHRA, CDR2 YSYEKL. The CDR3 totals 14 residues. Trimming shortened V by 0 bases and J by 11 bases, and 14 bases separated the two germline ends. The CDR3 spells CASSQERARGAQHF. For the CDR3, the DNA is TGCGCCAGCAGCCAAGAACGGGCGCGAGGGGCCCAGCATTTT.